This T cell receptor beta chain stems from a study of blood T cell repertoires in COVID-19. Across the study: Sites across the United States, Italy and Spain contributed samples from acute and convalescent COVID-19. T cells, B-cell-depleted T cells, or PBMCs provided the cDNA or gDNA that served as material.

Authors' methods: Cell counts per sample came from amplifying reference gene primers. Method: immunoSEQ multiplex PCR; TCRdb's copy keeps in-frame clones and lacks some. That table gives V, J and clone size, and the DNA gave D and trimming. The data contain around 200,000 clones, 83% of them seen just once; the ten biggest clones take up roughly 2.5%. The CDR3 is 13 amino acids. Germline V CDR1 and CDR2: SQVTM, ANQGSEA. V dropped 1 base and J dropped 1 base, with 5 bases sitting between them. In this sample, this clone turned up many times. This CDR3 is also generated by other DNA sequences in the sample.

The sequenced material came from peripheral blood. The genes are TRBV29-1 and TRBJ2-1; a weak D match, TRBD1 (5 bases). The sequence came from a woman aged 40 to 50 with active or convalescent COVID-19. CDR3: CSVEGTSYNEQFF. The CDR3 region has the DNA TGCAGCGTTGAAGGGACATCCTACAATGAGCAGTTCTTC.